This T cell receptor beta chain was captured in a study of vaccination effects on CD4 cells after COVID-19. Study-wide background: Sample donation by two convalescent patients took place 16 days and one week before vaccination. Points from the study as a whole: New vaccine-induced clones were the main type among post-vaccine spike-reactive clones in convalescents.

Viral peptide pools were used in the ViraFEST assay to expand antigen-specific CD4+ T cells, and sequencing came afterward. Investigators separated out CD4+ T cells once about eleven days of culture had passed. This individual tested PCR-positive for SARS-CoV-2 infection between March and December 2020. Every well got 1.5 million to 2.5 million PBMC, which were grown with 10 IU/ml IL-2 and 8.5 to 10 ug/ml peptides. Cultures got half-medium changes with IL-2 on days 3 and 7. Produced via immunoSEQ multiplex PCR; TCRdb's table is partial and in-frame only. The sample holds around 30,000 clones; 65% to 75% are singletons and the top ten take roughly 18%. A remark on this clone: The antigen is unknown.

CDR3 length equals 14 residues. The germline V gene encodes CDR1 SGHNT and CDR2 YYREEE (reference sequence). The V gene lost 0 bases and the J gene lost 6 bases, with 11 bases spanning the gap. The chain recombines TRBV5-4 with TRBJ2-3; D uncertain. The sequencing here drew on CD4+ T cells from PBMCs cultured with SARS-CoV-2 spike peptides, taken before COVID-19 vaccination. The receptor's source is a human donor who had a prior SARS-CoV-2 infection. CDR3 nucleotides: TGTGCCAGCAGCTTGGCCGCCCTTTCGGATACGCAGTATTTT. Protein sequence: CASSLAALSDTQYF.